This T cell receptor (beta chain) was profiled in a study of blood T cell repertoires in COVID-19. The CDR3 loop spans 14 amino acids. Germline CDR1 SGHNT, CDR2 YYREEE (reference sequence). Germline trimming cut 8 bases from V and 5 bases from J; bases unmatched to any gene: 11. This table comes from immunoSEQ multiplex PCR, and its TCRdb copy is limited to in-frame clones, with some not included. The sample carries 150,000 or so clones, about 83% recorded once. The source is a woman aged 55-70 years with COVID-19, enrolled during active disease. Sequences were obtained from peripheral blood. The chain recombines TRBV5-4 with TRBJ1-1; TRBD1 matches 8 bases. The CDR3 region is CASPSGGARTEAFF. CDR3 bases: TGTGCCAGTCCCTCAGGGGGCGCCCGGACTGAAGCTTTCTTT.